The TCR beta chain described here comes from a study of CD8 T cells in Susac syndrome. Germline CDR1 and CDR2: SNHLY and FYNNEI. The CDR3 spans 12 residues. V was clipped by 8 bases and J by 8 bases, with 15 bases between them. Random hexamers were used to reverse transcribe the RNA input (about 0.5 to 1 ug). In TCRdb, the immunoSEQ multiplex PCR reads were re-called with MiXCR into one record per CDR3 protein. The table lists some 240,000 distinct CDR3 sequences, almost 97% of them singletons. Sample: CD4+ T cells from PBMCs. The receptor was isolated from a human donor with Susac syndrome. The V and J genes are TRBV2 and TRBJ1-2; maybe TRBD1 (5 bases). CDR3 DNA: TGTGCCAGCGATGCCGGGGGTCGGGGCTACACCTTC. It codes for CASDAGGRGYTF.